Presented here are 17 T cell receptor beta chains from one specimen sequenced in a study of blood T cell repertoires in COVID-19. Data came from immunoSEQ multiplex PCR; TCRdb stores just in-frame clones and leaves some out. The data contain 300,000 to 400,000 clones, 85% to 90% of them seen just once; the ten biggest clones take up less than 3.5%. What was sequenced was peripheral blood. The receptors shown here come from a young woman with COVID-19, enrolled during active disease.

The CDR3 here is CASIAGGYTEAFF. CDR3 in DNA: TGTGCCAGTATCGCAGGGGGCTATACTGAAGCTTTCTTT. The chain couples TRBV19 to TRBJ1-1; TRBD1 matches 8 bases. The germline gives CDR1 LNHDA, CDR2 SQIVND (reference sequence). V gave up 7 bases and J gave up 5 bases; unmatched junction bases: 6. This CDR3 has 13 residues.

This clone was seen a few times. This chain links TRBV4-2 with TRBJ2-1, with 13 bases matching TRBD2. Germline CDR1 LGHNA, CDR2 YNFKEQ. This CDR3 is built from 16 residues. The J segment lost 2 bases and the V segment lost 3 bases, leaving 1 base of the junction unmatched. The CDR3 loop reads CASSQGTSGAYNEQFF. CDR3 coding DNA: TGTGCCAGCAGCCAGGGGACTAGCGGGGCCTACAATGAGCAGTTCTTC.

The chain uses TRBV5-5 and TRBJ2-2, with 8 positions matching TRBD1. J gave up 7 bases and V 7 bases, and 9 bases lay outside the gene matches. The CDR3 has 14 residues. Per the germline V gene, CDR1 is SGHKS and CDR2 is YYEKEE (reference sequence). The CDR3 loop reads CASRDRGGYGELFF. Here the CDR3 DNA reads TGTGCCAGCCGTGACAGGGGTGGATACGGGGAGCTGTTTTTT.

The J gene is TRBJ2-1, the V gene TRBV7-2, with D tentatively TRBD2 (5 bases). The CDR3 length is 14 residues. Looked up from germline, CDR1 is SGHTA and CDR2 is FQGNSA. Deletions cut 1 base from V and 7 bases from J, with 11 bases between. The CDR3 sequence: CASSLERTGNEQFF. The DNA for the CDR3 is TGTGCCAGCAGCTTAGAACGGACTGGGAATGAGCAGTTCTTC.

The chain recombines TRBV2 with TRBJ1-1, with D unresolved. Germline V gene data show CDR1 as SNHLY and CDR2 as FYNNEI. The CDR3 totals 16 residues. V lost 7 bases and J 1 base, leaving 19 bases between the germline ends. The CDR3 is CASTKGPQAANTEAFF. DNA of the CDR3: TGTGCCAGCACAAAAGGCCCCCAGGCAGCGAACACTGAAGCTTTCTTT.

The J gene is TRBJ2-7, the V gene TRBV24-1, with 9 bases fitting TRBD1. Per germline, CDR1 KGHDR and CDR2 SFDVKD. The V and J ends lost 3 bases and 4 bases, in that order; junction bases with no gene match: 3. This CDR3 is 14 amino acids long. CDR3 loop: CATSDPGQGYEQYF. CDR3 in DNA: TGTGCCACCAGTGATCCGGGACAGGGTTACGAGCAGTACTTC.

The chain joins TRBV18 to TRBJ2-5; 14 bases agree with TRBD2. CDR1 is KGHSH, CDR2 LQKENI, per germline. CDR3 size: 18 residues. V shed 2 bases, J shed 3 bases, and the junction held 8 bases outside the gene matches. The CDR3 DNA is TGTGCCAGCTCACCAATGACTAGCGGGAGGGTTGCGAAAGAGACCCAGTACTTC. Its translation: CASSPMTSGRVAKETQYF.

The chain uses TRBV7-7 and TRBJ2-1; no definite D call. Trimming took 5 bases from V and 8 from J, leaving 10 bases between them. Germline V gene sequence: CDR1 SSHAT, CDR2 FNYEAQ (reference sequence). This CDR3 spans 12 amino acids. CDR3 region: CASSPKSDEQFF. The CDR3 DNA is TGTGCCAGCAGCCCCAAGAGCGATGAGCAGTTCTTC.

This chain links TRBV28 with TRBJ1-3; 9 nucleotides align to TRBD1. Trimming took 6 bases from V and 6 from J; bases not matched to a gene: 9. CDR3 length: 15 residues. The germline CDR1 and CDR2 sequences are MDHEN and SYDVKM. The CDR3 region has the DNA TGTGCCAGCAGAACCCCCCGACAGGGGGTAAACACCATATATTTT. Translating it yields CASRTPRQGVNTIYF.

V and J are TRBV11-2 and TRBJ2-7; tentative D call: TRBD1 (5 bases). The length of the CDR3 is 14 residues. The germline V gene has CDR1 SGHAT and CDR2 FQNNGV. Trimming pared 4 bases from V and 3 bases from J, leaving 13 bases between. CDR3: CASSSQVVVYEQYF. DNA for the CDR3: TGTGCCAGCAGCTCACAGGTAGTTGTCTACGAGCAGTACTTC.

The V call is TRBV7-9, the J call TRBJ1-2; 7 bases agree with TRBD1. CDR3 size: 15 residues. J gave up 6 bases and V 2 bases, and 9 bases lay outside the gene matches. Germline-derived CDR1 and CDR2 are SEHNR and FQNEAQ (reference sequence). The DNA for the CDR3 is TGTGCCAGCAGCTTACTACAGGGGTCCCTTGATGGCTACACCTTC. It is translated as CASSLLQGSLDGYTF. Using reference TRBV7-9 and TRBJ1-2 for the parts outside the CDR3, the full variable domain is DTGVSQNPRHKITKRGQNVTFRCDPISEHNRLYWYRQTLGQGPEFLTYFQNEAQLEKSRLLSDRFSAERPKGSFSTLEIQRTEQGDSAMYLCASSLLQGSLDGYTFGSGTRLTVV.

Here the CDR3 DNA reads TGTGCCAGCAGATCGGGACTAGCGGGAGGGACCTACGAGCAGTACTTC. Its translation is CASRSGLAGGTYEQYF. This chain links TRBV6-6 with TRBJ2-7, with 16 bases identical to TRBD2. This CDR3 is built from 16 residues. Germline CDR1 is MNHNY and CDR2 is SVGAGI (reference sequence). V lost 6 bases and J lost 2; bases outside the gene matches: 4.

This chain joins TRBV19 and TRBJ1-1; D gene uncertain. Germline CDR1 LNHDA, CDR2 SQIVND (reference sequence). The CDR3 consists of 15 residues. Trimming pared 1 base from V and 2 bases from J, leaving 11 bases between. CDR3 sequence reads: CASSIARRPNTEAFF. CDR3 nucleotides: TGTGCCAGTAGTATAGCACGGCGGCCCAACACTGAAGCTTTCTTT.

The rearrangement uses TRBV19 and TRBJ2-7, with 7 nucleotides matching TRBD1. Germline assignment: CDR1 LNHDA and CDR2 SQIVND (reference sequence). This CDR3 is built from 14 residues. With 4 bases clipped from V and 3 bases from J, the junction kept 6 bases outside the gene matches. CDR3 nucleotide sequence: TGTGCCAGTAGTACGGGACAGTTCAACTACGAGCAGTACTTC. Translation gives CASSTGQFNYEQYF. The full variable domain, with the rest looked up from reference TRBV19 and TRBJ2-7, is DGGITQSPKYLFRKEGQNVTLSCEQNLNHDAMYWYRQDPGQGLRLIYYSQIVNDFQKGDIAEGYSVSREKKESFPLTVTSAQKNPTAFYLCASSTGQFNYEQYFGPGTRLTVT.

This clone was found once. Other DNA sequences from this sample encode an identical CDR3 as well. The CDR3 region has the DNA TGTGCCATCAGTGAACGGACAGGGAACACCGGGGAGCTGTTTTTT. Encoded protein: CAISERTGNTGELFF. V and J are TRBV10-3 and TRBJ2-2; 7 positions agree with TRBD1. This CDR3 has 15 amino acids. J lost 1 base, V lost 3 bases, and 2 bases had no gene match. The V gene's germline CDR1 is ENHRY and CDR2 SYGVKD.

The chain is built from TRBV6-1 and TRBJ2-6, with 8 bases lining up with TRBD1. The V gene's germline CDR1 is MNHNS and CDR2 SASEGT. Trimming removed 4 bases from V and 0 bases from J; junction bases left unmatched: 5. This CDR3 region has 17 residues. The CDR3 DNA follows: TGTGCCAGCAGTGCGGGACAGGTTAACTCTGGGGCCAACGTCCTGACTTTC. Amino acid sequence: CASSAGQVNSGANVLTF.

V and J are TRBV14 and TRBJ2-1; D possibly corresponds to TRBD2 (6 bases). CDR1 and CDR2 (germline): SGHDN, FVKESK. The germline V and J ends were trimmed by 4 bases and 2 bases, with 12 bases remaining between them. The CDR3 is 15 amino acids. The CDR3: CASSPQGLPYNEQFF. The CDR3 region has the DNA TGTGCCAGCAGCCCTCAGGGACTCCCCTACAATGAGCAGTTCTTC.